This record concerns one TCR beta chain sequence. What it binds is not known. The data derive from a study of identical twins. Study outcomes and limitations: These conclusions were based on statistical analysis (cross-sectional, not following the same donors).

J lost 2 bases, V lost 7 bases, and 3 bases had no gene match. Germline V gene data show CDR1 as DFQATT and CDR2 as SNEGSKA (reference sequence). The CDR3 has 13 residues. Each CDR3 protein is one row after TCRdb ran MiXCR on the 5' RACE reads. The repertoire holds 470,000 or so distinct CDR3 sequences, 20% to 30% seen once, with roughly 2.8% in the top ten. The same sample was also used in a study of T cells expressing NK-cell markers.

The clonotype originates from a woman aged 18-30 years in good health. The specimen sequenced was CD4+ T cells sorted from blood. The chain has TRBV20-1 and TRBJ2-7; 12 nucleotides align to TRBD2. The CDR3 DNA reads as TGCAGTGGTCGACTAGCGGGAGCCTACGAGCAGTACTTC. It specifies CSGRLAGAYEQYF.